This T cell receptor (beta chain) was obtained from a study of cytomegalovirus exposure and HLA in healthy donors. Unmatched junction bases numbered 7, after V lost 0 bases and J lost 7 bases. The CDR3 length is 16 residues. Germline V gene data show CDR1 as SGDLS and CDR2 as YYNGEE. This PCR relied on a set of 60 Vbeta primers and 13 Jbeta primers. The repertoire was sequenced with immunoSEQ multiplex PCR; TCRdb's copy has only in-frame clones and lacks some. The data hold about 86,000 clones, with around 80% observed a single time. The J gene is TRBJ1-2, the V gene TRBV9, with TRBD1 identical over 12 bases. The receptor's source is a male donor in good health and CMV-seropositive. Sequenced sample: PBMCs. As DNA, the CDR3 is TGTGCCAGCAGCGTAGCTTTGGGACAGGGGGCGCCTGGCTACACCTTC. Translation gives CASSVALGQGAPGYTF.